These 4 T cell receptor beta chains were sequenced from one sample in a study of technical replicates of blood from a few donors. Generated by immunoSEQ multiplex PCR, the TCRdb table keeps only in-frame clones and is missing some. The sample carries some 60,000 clones, nearly 90% recorded once. The sequenced sample consisted of PBMCs. The receptors were gathered from a human donor in good health. Some clones in this sample may be carry-over from other donors' samples.

A single count supports this clone. The chain joins TRBV18 to TRBJ2-7, with 8 positions matching TRBD1. Losses at the gene ends were 4 bases for V and 0 bases for J; bases not matched to a gene: 2. The CDR3 is 14 residues long. Germline lookup yields CDR1 KGHSH and CDR2 LQKENI. The CDR3 reads CASSRDRSSYEQYF. The CDR3 nucleotides are TGTGCCAGCTCACGGGACAGGAGCTCCTACGAGCAGTACTTC.

The rearrangement links TRBV5-4 to TRBJ2-7, with 10 bases fitting TRBD1. The CDR3 contains 15 residues. The trim removed 4 bases at V and 0 bases at J, leaving 4 bases unmatched. Germline CDR1 is SGHNT and CDR2 is YYREEE (reference sequence). CDR3 protein: CASSPGQGSSYEQYF. The DNA of the CDR3 is TGTGCCAGCAGCCCGGGACAGGGGAGCTCCTACGAGCAGTACTTC.

This clone was counted at least ten times. The CDR3 coding sequence is TGTGCCAGCAGCTTTACCGGGACAACCAACACTGAAGCTTTCTTT. This codes for CASSFTGTTNTEAFF. The chain combines TRBV6-5 with TRBJ1-1; D might be TRBD1 (6 bases). The CDR3 is made up of 15 amino acids. Trimming removed 6 bases at V and 2 bases at J, with 16 bases between. From germline, CDR1 is MNHEY and CDR2 SVGAGI.

The J gene is TRBJ2-5, the V gene TRBV2, with a weak D call TRBD1 (6 bases). Germline V lookup: CDR1 SNHLY, CDR2 FYNNEI. CDR3 length: 15 residues. Trimming shortened V by 6 bases and J by 2 bases, and 16 bases separated the two germline ends. CDR3 sequence reads: CASSAVGAPQETQYF. CDR3 in DNA: TGTGCCAGCAGCGCCGTGGGGGCGCCGCAAGAGACCCAGTACTTC.